These T cell receptor beta chains were read from a single sample in a study of T cells in Graves' hyperthyroidism and ophthalmopathy. TCRdb fed the multiplex PCR reads into MiXCR, producing one record per CDR3 protein. Seen here are approximately 330,000 distinct CDR3 sequences, roughly 18% observed once, and the top ten hold about 53%. Specimen: blood. The receptors were gathered from a woman aged 50 to 60 with Graves' hyperthyroidism. Both conserved end residues are part of each CDR3. D genes are given only for firm matches. A row's size may be missing; if present it is once, few, many or a size class.

V: TRBV29-1
size: few
D: -
J: TRBJ2-5
CDR3: CSVGDGLRETQYF
DNA: TGCAGCGTTGGGGACGGGTTGAGGGAGACCCAGTACTTC

V: TRBV24-1
size: once
D: -
J: TRBJ2-2
CDR3: CATSDLSQNTGGLFF
DNA: TGTGCCACCAGTGATTTAAGTCAGAACACCGGGGGGCTGTTTTTT

V: TRBV2
size: few
D: -
J: TRBJ1-5
CDR3: CASSETGYQPQHF
DNA: TGTGCCAGCAGTGAAACCGGGTATCAGCCCCAGCATTTT

V: TRBV15
size: few
D: TRBD1
J: TRBJ2-5
CDR3: CATSTGGWETQYF
DNA: TGTGCCACCAGCACAGGGGGCTGGGAGACCCAGTACTTC

V: TRBV12-3/TRBV12-4
size: many
D: -
J: TRBJ1-5
CDR3: CASSPQDTNQPQHF
DNA: TGTGCCAGCAGCCCCCAGGACACAAATCAGCCCCAGCATTTT

V: TRBV6-1
size: -
D: TRBD2
J: TRBJ2-3
CDR3: CASSTRGGLPDTQYF
DNA: TGTGCCAGCAGTACCCGGGGGGGCCTCCCAGATACGCAGTATTTT

V: TRBV3-1
size: many
D: -
J: TRBJ1-2
CDR3: CASNNRRANYGYTF
DNA: TGTGCCAGCAACAACAGGAGAGCTAACTATGGCTACACCTTC

V: TRBV20-1
size: many
D: -
J: TRBJ2-3
CDR3: CSAQQGYGTDTQYF
DNA: TGCAGTGCTCAACAGGGATACGGCACAGATACGCAGTATTTT

V: TRBV2
size: -
D: TRBD2
J: TRBJ2-1
CDR3: CASSEGAGGHGVF
DNA: TGTGCCAGCAGTGAAGGAGCGGGGGGGCACGGCGTCTTC

V: TRBV5-1
size: once
D: TRBD2
J: TRBJ2-3
CDR3: CASSQIYPSGGDADTQYF
DNA: TGCGCCAGCAGCCAAATATACCCTAGCGGGGGGGACGCAGATACGCAGTATTTT

V: TRBV5-1
size: few
D: TRBD2
J: TRBJ2-5
CDR3: CASSSGGGFTETQYF
DNA: TGCGCCAGCAGCTCCGGGGGGGGGTTTACGGAGACCCAGTACTTC

V: TRBV5-8
size: few
D: TRBD2
J: TRBJ2-5
CDR3: CASSLSPSGTLNQETQYF
DNA: TGTGCCAGCAGCTTGTCCCCTAGCGGGACTTTAAACCAAGAGACCCAGTACTTC

V: TRBV9
size: -
D: -
J: TRBJ2-5
CDR3: CASGKGGQETQYF
DNA: TGTGCCAGCGGCAAGGGGGGGCAAGAGACCCAGTACTTC

V: TRBV6-2/TRBV6-3
size: -
D: -
J: TRBJ2-1
CDR3: CASNPRGSGWEDEQFF
DNA: TGTGCCAGCAATCCGAGGGGGAGCGGTTGGGAGGATGAGCAGTTCTTC

V: TRBV10-3
size: -
D: -
J: TRBJ1-1
CDR3: CAIRPSGVGTEAFF
DNA: TGTGCCATCAGACCCTCAGGGGTTGGAACTGAAGCTTTCTTT

V: TRBV15
size: once
D: TRBD2
J: TRBJ2-1
CDR3: CATSRDGGSSYNEQFF
DNA: TGTGCCACCAGCAGAGATGGCGGGAGCTCCTACAATGAGCAGTTCTTC

V: TRBV11-2
size: many
D: -
J: TRBJ2-3
CDR3: CASSSSGSYTDTQYF
DNA: TGTGCCAGCAGCTCATCCGGGTCCTACACAGATACGCAGTATTTT

V: TRBV3-1
size: many
D: TRBD2
J: TRBJ2-1
CDR3: CASSKTSGGANEQFF
DNA: TGTGCCAGCAGCAAAACTAGCGGGGGGGCGAATGAGCAGTTCTTC

V: TRBV5-4
size: many
D: -
J: TRBJ2-3
CDR3: CASSLGAASTDTQYF
DNA: TGTGCCAGCAGCTTGGGTGCAGCTAGCACAGATACGCAGTATTTT

V: TRBV12-3/TRBV12-4
size: few
D: -
J: TRBJ1-5
CDR3: CASSSQSNQPQHF
DNA: TGTGCCAGCAGTTCTCAGAGCAATCAGCCCCAGCATTTT

V: TRBV6-1
size: few
D: -
J: TRBJ1-1
CDR3: CASSHVESNTEAFF
DNA: TGTGCCAGCAGTCACGTGGAGTCGAACACTGAAGCTTTCTTT

V: TRBV2
size: -
D: -
J: TRBJ1-5
CDR3: CASSEQGPNQPQHF
DNA: TGTGCCAGCAGTGAACAGGGGCCCAATCAGCCCCAGCATTTT

V: TRBV10-3
size: few
D: -
J: TRBJ2-2
CDR3: CAISDQDTGELFF
DNA: TGTGCCATCAGTGATCAGGACACCGGGGAGCTGTTTTTT

V: TRBV12-3/TRBV12-4
size: many
D: -
J: TRBJ1-2
CDR3: CASSAHRQENYGYTF
DNA: TGTGCCAGCAGTGCTCACCGACAGGAGAACTATGGCTACACCTTC

V: TRBV11-3
size: many
D: -
J: TRBJ1-5
CDR3: CASSLRPRGGNQPQHF
DNA: TGTGCCAGCAGCTTAAGACCGAGGGGTGGCAATCAGCCCCAGCATTTT

V: TRBV20-1
size: many
D: -
J: TRBJ1-1
CDR3: CSARDTQGNTEAFF
DNA: TGCAGTGCTAGAGATACACAGGGTAACACTGAAGCTTTCTTT

V: TRBV11-2
size: many
D: -
J: TRBJ2-5
CDR3: CASSLWGRPKETQYF
DNA: TGTGCCAGCAGCTTATGGGGGCGCCCTAAGGAGACCCAGTACTTC

V: TRBV6-1
size: -
D: TRBD2
J: TRBJ2-3
CDR3: CASSADGTKNPDTQYF
DNA: TGTGCCAGCAGCGCGGACGGGACTAAGAACCCCGATACGCAGTATTTT

V: TRBV2
size: many
D: TRBD2
J: TRBJ2-3
CDR3: CASARLAGDTDTQYF
DNA: TGTGCCAGCGCCAGACTAGCGGGGGACACAGATACGCAGTATTTT

V: TRBV7-9
size: few
D: -
J: TRBJ1-1
CDR3: CASSLWTVNTEAFF
DNA: TGTGCCAGCAGCCTATGGACGGTGAACACTGAAGCTTTCTTT

V: TRBV12-3/TRBV12-4
size: many
D: -
J: TRBJ2-1
CDR3: CASSSPPVGDSSSYNEQFF
DNA: TGTGCCAGCAGTTCCCCCCCGGTCGGCGACTCGAGCTCCTACAATGAGCAGTTCTTC

V: TRBV4-1
size: -
D: TRBD2
J: TRBJ2-1
CDR3: CASSHHILAGGNNEQFF
DNA: TGCGCCAGCAGCCATCACATCCTAGCGGGGGGTAACAATGAGCAGTTCTTC

V: TRBV13
size: many
D: -
J: TRBJ1-1
CDR3: CASSLGRGLTEAFF
DNA: TGTGCCAGCAGCTTGGGTAGAGGCCTGACTGAAGCTTTCTTT

V: TRBV30
size: many
D: -
J: TRBJ2-5
CDR3: CAWSTVMETQYF
DNA: TGTGCCTGGAGTACTGTTATGGAGACCCAGTACTTC

V: TRBV28
size: -
D: TRBD2
J: TRBJ2-7
CDR3: CASSPPSGSNEQYF
DNA: TGTGCCAGCAGTCCCCCTAGCGGGAGTAACGAGCAGTACTTC

V: TRBV28
size: -
D: -
J: TRBJ2-4
CDR3: CASSKREPIAKNIQYF
DNA: TGTGCCAGCAGCAAGAGAGAACCTATAGCCAAAAACATTCAGTACTTC

V: TRBV10-3
size: few
D: TRBD1
J: TRBJ1-2
CDR3: CATGQGRGSTYGYTF
DNA: TGTGCCACTGGACAGGGGAGGGGATCTACCTATGGCTACACCTTC

V: TRBV25-1
size: -
D: TRBD1
J: TRBJ2-1
CDR3: CASSDPGQGAYNEQFF
DNA: TGTGCCAGCAGTGACCCGGGACAGGGGGCCTACAATGAGCAGTTCTTC

V: TRBV7-8
size: -
D: TRBD1
J: TRBJ2-5
CDR3: CASSLGQGSKETQYF
DNA: TGTGCCAGCAGCCTGGGACAGGGATCGAAAGAGACCCAGTACTTC

V: TRBV20-1
size: -
D: TRBD2
J: TRBJ2-7
CDR3: CSAHTSGSFEQYF
DNA: TGCAGTGCACATACTAGCGGGAGTTTCGAGCAGTACTTC

V: TRBV7-7
size: many
D: -
J: TRBJ1-1
CDR3: CASSPLQGMNTEAFF
DNA: TGTGCTAGCAGCCCCCTACAGGGAATGAACACTGAAGCTTTCTTT

V: TRBV11-2
size: few
D: TRBD2
J: TRBJ2-7
CDR3: CASSLGYTGGDSYEQYF
DNA: TGTGCCAGCAGCTTAGGGTACACGGGAGGGGACTCCTACGAGCAGTACTTC

V: TRBV6-1
size: many
D: TRBD2
J: TRBJ2-1
CDR3: CASSPRTSGRGNEQFF
DNA: TGTGCCAGCAGTCCAAGGACTAGCGGGAGGGGCAATGAGCAGTTCTTC

V: TRBV19
size: -
D: TRBD2
J: TRBJ2-3
CDR3: CASTGGGGTDTQYF
DNA: TGTGCCAGTACCGGCGGCGGGGGTACAGATACGCAGTATTTT

V: TRBV5-1
size: many
D: -
J: TRBJ1-1
CDR3: CASSTMNTEAFF
DNA: TGCGCCAGCAGCACAATGAACACTGAAGCTTTCTTT

V: TRBV28
size: many
D: -
J: TRBJ2-7
CDR3: CASSLLGYEQYF
DNA: TGTGCCAGCAGTTTATTGGGTTACGAGCAGTACTTC

V: TRBV4-1
size: few
D: TRBD1
J: TRBJ1-1
CDR3: CASSSRTGERNTEAFF
DNA: TGCGCCAGCAGCTCCAGGACAGGGGAGAGGAACACTGAAGCTTTCTTT

V: TRBV2
size: many
D: TRBD2
J: TRBJ2-3
CDR3: CASSDMGLAVDTQYF
DNA: TGTGCCAGCAGTGATATGGGACTAGCGGTAGATACGCAGTATTTT

V: TRBV6-5
size: few
D: -
J: TRBJ1-4
CDR3: CASSYSTAELEKLFF
DNA: TGTGCCAGCAGTTACTCGACGGCGGAATTGGAAAAACTGTTTTTT

V: TRBV9
size: few
D: -
J: TRBJ2-7
CDR3: CASSVGNQPYEQYF
DNA: TGTGCCAGCAGCGTAGGGAATCAACCTTACGAGCAGTACTTC

V: TRBV4-1
size: -
D: -
J: TRBJ2-1
CDR3: CASSFQIQGDEQFF
DNA: TGCGCCAGCAGCTTTCAAATCCAAGGAGATGAGCAGTTCTTC